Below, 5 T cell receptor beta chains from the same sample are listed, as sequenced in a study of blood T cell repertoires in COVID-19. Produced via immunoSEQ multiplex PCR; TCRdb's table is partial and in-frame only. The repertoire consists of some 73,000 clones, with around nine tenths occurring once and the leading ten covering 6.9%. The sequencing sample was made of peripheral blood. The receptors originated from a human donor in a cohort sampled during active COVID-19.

CDR3 DNA: TGTGCCAGCAGCCGTGACAGGGCCTCTGAAGCTTTCTTT. This encodes CASSRDRASEAFF. The genes are TRBV5-6 and TRBJ1-1; 7 bases are shared with TRBD1. CDR1 is SGHDT, CDR2 YYEEEE, per germline. This CDR3 has 13 amino acids. V was pared by 4 bases and J by 6 bases, with 6 bases of the junction left unmatched.

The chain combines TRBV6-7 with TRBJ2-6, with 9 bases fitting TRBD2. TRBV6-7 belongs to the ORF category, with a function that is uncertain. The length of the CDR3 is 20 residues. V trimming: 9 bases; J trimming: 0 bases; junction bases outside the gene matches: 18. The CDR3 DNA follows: TGTGCCAGGGTTCTCGGCACGATAGCGGGGGCCAGCTCTGGGGCCAACGTCCTGACTTTC. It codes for CARVLGTIAGASSGANVLTF.

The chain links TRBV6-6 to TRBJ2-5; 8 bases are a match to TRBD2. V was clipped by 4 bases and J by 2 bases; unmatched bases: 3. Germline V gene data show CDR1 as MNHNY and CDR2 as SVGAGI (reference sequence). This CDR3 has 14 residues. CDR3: CASSSGGVQETQYF. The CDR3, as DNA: TGTGCCAGCAGTTCCGGGGGGGTTCAAGAGACCCAGTACTTC.

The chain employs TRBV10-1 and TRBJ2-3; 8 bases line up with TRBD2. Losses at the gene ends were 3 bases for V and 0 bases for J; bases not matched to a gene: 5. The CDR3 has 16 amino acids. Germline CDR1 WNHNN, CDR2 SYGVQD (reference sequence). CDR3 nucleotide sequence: TGCGCCAGCAGTGATGGCCGGGGGGGCAGCACAGATACGCAGTATTTT. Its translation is CASSDGRGGSTDTQYF.

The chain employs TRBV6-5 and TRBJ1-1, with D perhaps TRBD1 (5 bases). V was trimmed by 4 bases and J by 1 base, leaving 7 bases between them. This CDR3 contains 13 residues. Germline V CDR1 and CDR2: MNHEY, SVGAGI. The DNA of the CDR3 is TGTGCCAGCAGTTTCCAGGGGAACACTGAAGCTTTCTTT. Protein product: CASSFQGNTEAFF.